One and the same sample provided the 17 T cell receptor beta chains below, sequenced in a study of a mutant IDH1 vaccine in newly diagnosed glioma. No antigen has been identified for these receptors. Time point here: week 47, end of study. Vaccination comprised doses that each held 300 ug of mutant IDH1 20-mer peptide, plus topical imiquimod. Sequencing was performed with immunoSEQ multiplex PCR; in TCRdb, only in-frame clones are kept and a portion is missing. This sample has about 32,000 clones, with around 90% found just once. The sample consisted of PBMCs, taken from a glioma patient whose treatment included an IDH1 peptide vaccine. These receptors all stem from a man aged 35 to 55 with glioma.

The chain recombines TRBV11-2 with TRBJ1-3; no definite D call. This CDR3 contains 16 residues. The germline V gene encodes CDR1 SGHAT and CDR2 FQNNGV. V was trimmed by 7 bases and J by 0 bases, leaving 16 bases between them. The CDR3: CASTLMSQTSGNTIYF. The CDR3 nucleotides are TGTGCCAGCACCCTTATGTCGCAGACCTCTGGAAACACCATATATTTT.

The rearrangement joins TRBV18 to TRBJ1-4, with no clear D. Germline V gene data show CDR1 as KGHSH and CDR2 as LQKENI. CDR3 size: 14 residues. The V and J ends lost 2 bases and 4 bases respectively, with 8 bases between them. The CDR3 region has the DNA TGTGCCAGCTCACCAAGCGGGCATAATGAAAAACTGTTTTTT. Its translation: CASSPSGHNEKLFF.

The V call is TRBV7-9, the J call TRBJ2-1; 9 nucleotides agree with TRBD2. Germline V CDR1 and CDR2: SEHNR, FQNEAQ (reference sequence). The CDR3 loop spans 15 amino acids. With V trimmed by 5 bases and J by 7 bases, 9 bases remained unmatched. For the CDR3, the DNA is TGTGCCAGCAGCCCCAGCGGGAGGCTGGGGAATGAGCAGTTCTTC. Its protein product is CASSPSGRLGNEQFF. The full variable domain, its missing parts supplied by reference TRBV7-9 and TRBJ2-1, is DTGVSQNPRHKITKRGQNVTFRCDPISEHNRLYWYRQTLGQGPEFLTYFQNEAQLEKSRLLSDRFSAERPKGSFSTLEIQRTEQGDSAMYLCASSPSGRLGNEQFFGPGTRLTVL.

The gene calls are TRBV7-2 and TRBJ1-2, with D unclear. Germline V gene lookup returns CDR1 SGHTA and CDR2 FQGNSA. V gave up 0 bases and J gave up 8 bases, with 22 bases separating them. The CDR3 is 17 amino acids. This chain's CDR3 is CASSLAIFRVAVEGYTF. CDR3 coding DNA: TGTGCCAGCAGCTTAGCGATTTTTCGAGTGGCAGTCGAAGGCTACACCTTC. The full variable domain, in which reference TRBV7-2 and TRBJ1-2 provide the parts outside the CDR3, is GAGVSQSPSNKVTEKGKDVELRCDPISGHTALYWYRQSLGQGLEFLIYFQGNSAPDKSGLPSDRFSAERTGGSVSTLTIQRTQQEDSAVYLCASSLAIFRVAVEGYTFGSGTRLTVV.

The chain recombines TRBV18 with TRBJ2-2, with D unclear. The CDR3 is 13 amino acids. With 3 bases removed from V and 6 bases from J, the gap between germline ends came to 8 bases. Per germline, CDR1 KGHSH and CDR2 LQKENI. The CDR3 here is CASSPNLPGELFF. The CDR3 DNA is TGTGCCAGCTCACCTAACCTACCCGGGGAGCTGTTTTTT.

The chain joins TRBV7-2 to TRBJ2-5, with 9 bases identical to TRBD2. CDR3 length: 15 amino acids. Germline lookup yields CDR1 SGHTA and CDR2 FQGNSA. The V and J ends lost 1 base and 4 bases, in that order; junction bases with no gene match: 4. The CDR3 reads CASSLDSGGLETQYF. The CDR3 nucleotides read TGTGCCAGCAGCTTAGACAGCGGGGGGTTAGAGACCCAGTACTTC. Together with reference TRBV7-2 and TRBJ2-5, the CDR3 gives the full variable domain: GAGVSQSPSNKVTEKGKDVELRCDPISGHTALYWYRQSLGQGLEFLIYFQGNSAPDKSGLPSDRFSAERTGGSVSTLTIQRTQQEDSAVYLCASSLDSGGLETQYFGPGTRLLVL.

The chain is built from TRBV11-2 and TRBJ1-5, with TRBD1 as a possible D gene (5 bases). The CDR3 sequence is 16 residues long. Trimming took off 4 bases at V and 6 bases at J, with 19 bases between the two ends. Germline V gene sequence: CDR1 SGHAT, CDR2 FQNNGV. The CDR3 DNA sequence: TGTGCCAGCAGCTCAAGGGGTGCCACGGGCGTTCAGCCCCAGCATTTT. Amino acid sequence: CASSSRGATGVQPQHF.

The chain uses TRBV7-2 and TRBJ2-7; the D gene is possibly TRBD1 (6 bases). The CDR3 is 14 amino acids. The germline V gene encodes CDR1 SGHTA and CDR2 FQGNSA. V was cut by 2 bases and J by 5 bases, with 13 bases left in between. The CDR3 DNA reads as TGTGCCAGCAGCTTAAGCCAGGGGCAAAACGAGCAGTACGTC. Amino acids: CASSLSQGQNEQYV.

The rearrangement uses TRBV4-1 and TRBJ1-4, with 9 nucleotides matching TRBD1. The CDR3 runs to 14 residues. Germline V lookup: CDR1 MGHRA, CDR2 YSYEKL. V dropped 3 bases and J dropped 5; count of bases not matched to a gene: 1. The CDR3 DNA reads as TGCGCCAGCAGCCAGGGACAGGGAAATGAAAAACTGTTTTTT. This gives the protein CASSQGQGNEKLFF.

The gene calls are TRBV18 and TRBJ2-3, with D perhaps TRBD2 (6 bases). CDR1 KGHSH and CDR2 LQKENI come from the germline V gene. V was trimmed by 1 base and J by 6 bases, leaving 17 bases between them. The CDR3 has 16 residues. CDR3 in amino acids: CASSPLASAGPDTQYF. CDR3 sequence (DNA): TGTGCCAGCTCACCACTAGCTAGCGCGGGGCCCGATACGCAGTATTTT.

The gene calls are TRBV5-4 and TRBJ2-3; 12 positions agree with TRBD2. V lost 4 bases, J lost 7 bases, and 10 bases stayed unmatched. The CDR3 extends over 16 amino acids. Germline V gene sequence: CDR1 SGHNT, CDR2 YYREEE (reference sequence). CDR3 nucleotide sequence: TGTGCCAGCAGCAAAGAACTAGCGGGGGGATCGAATACGCAGTATTTT. The encoded protein is CASSKELAGGSNTQYF.

The chain couples TRBV19 to TRBJ2-1, with 10 positions matching TRBD2. The CDR3 runs to 16 residues. Unmatched junction bases numbered 4, after V lost 2 bases and J lost 3 bases. Germline values: CDR1 LNHDA, CDR2 SQIVND (reference sequence). The CDR3 loop reads CASSIIAGGHYNEQFF. Written as DNA, the CDR3 is TGTGCCAGTAGTATAATAGCGGGGGGCCACTACAATGAGCAGTTCTTC.

The rearrangement joins TRBV28 to TRBJ1-5; tentatively, D is TRBD1 (6 bases). The germline V and J ends were trimmed by 8 bases and 6 bases, with 20 bases remaining between them. CDR3 length: 15 residues. Looked up from germline, CDR1 is MDHEN and CDR2 is SYDVKM. CDR3 nucleotide sequence: TGTGCCAGCCACTCCATACAGGGTTCAAGTCAGCCCCAGCATTTT. Protein: CASHSIQGSSQPQHF.

V is TRBV27 and J is TRBJ1-1; D possibly corresponds to TRBD1 (5 bases). The CDR3 has 15 amino acids. The V gene lost 5 bases and the J gene lost 3 bases, with 16 bases spanning the gap. In germline, CDR1 is MNHEY, CDR2 SMNVEV (reference sequence). CDR3 coding DNA: TGTGCCAGCAGTCCTCGGAGGGGTATGCACACTGAAGCTTTCTTT. Protein product: CASSPRRGMHTEAFF.

The V call is TRBV28, the J call TRBJ1-3; D is undetermined. Germline V gene sequence: CDR1 MDHEN, CDR2 SYDVKM. V was trimmed by 1 base and J by 7 bases, leaving 2 bases between them. The CDR3 spans 11 residues. The CDR3 region has the DNA TGTGCCAGCAGTTTATCCAACACCATATATTTT. Its translation is CASSLSNTIYF.

This rearrangement joins TRBV14 to TRBJ1-2; D is uncertain. V gave up 0 bases and J gave up 5 bases, with 7 bases separating them. Germline-derived CDR1 and CDR2 are SGHDN and FVKESK. This CDR3 comprises 13 residues. The CDR3 DNA reads as TGTGCCAGCAGCCAAGAGGCCGGGTATGGCTACACCTTC. Its protein is CASSQEAGYGYTF.

The V call is TRBV18, the J call TRBJ1-1; D is unclear. The CDR3 totals 12 residues. The germline gives CDR1 KGHSH, CDR2 LQKENI. With 3 bases removed from V and 4 bases from J, the gap between germline ends came to 6 bases. The CDR3 loop is CASSPIRTEAFF. CDR3 DNA sequence: TGTGCCAGCTCACCGATCCGCACTGAAGCTTTCTTT.